This T cell receptor beta chain came from a study of T cell repertoires in cytomegalovirus infection (dated by TCRdb to between 2018 and 2021). Broadly, across the study: Alongside well-studied HLA-B-restricted epitopes, the peptide stimulations were aimed at recently identified HLA-C-restricted CMV epitopes, whose presentation resists viral immunomodulation. Because public TCR beta signatures pointed to carriage of CMV infection together with the matching HLA type, the HLA type of each donor mattered for the analysis. On the study overall, not on this receptor specifically: The ex vivo response was dominated by HLA-C-restricted CMV-specific TCR beta clonotypes, and the single most frequent clonotype in two of eight donors was supplied by these HLA-C-restricted clonotypes. Carriers of CMV infection plus the relevant HLA type were discriminated by the cumulative frequency of public TCR beta family members in the study cohort and in an independent roughly 380-donor cohort.

The CDR3 covers 17 residues, taking in both the cysteine and the phenylalanine. Of the read, only the CDR3 DNA is kept; its 51 bases are in frame from base 1. Trimming at the junction amounts to 0 bases on V and 1 base on J, and the germline ends lie 16 bases apart. The germline V gene gives CDR1 as LGHNA and CDR2 as YNFKEQ. This clonotype was counted only a few times. Its antigen is still unknown. No qualities accompany the bases; no much larger clone lies one base away. The treatment or condition label here, explained by the study, means: in vitro stimulation with specific CMV peptide epitopes to enrich CMV-specific T cells. TCRdb lists the instrument as Illumina HiSeq 1500. TCRdb reworked the public reads: Q25 trimming with fastp, MiXCR clone assembly, productive beta chains retained. Under each unique CDR3 protein, matching rows form one entry showing the most common genes and DNA. The sample has 50,000 to 65,000 distinct CDR3 sequences on record, about a fifth of them singletons. The ten largest clones represent more than 55% of the sample.

The rearranged segments are TRBV4-2 and TRBJ2-7; TRBD2 might be the D gene, on 5 matching bases. The receptor comes from a human donor in good health (CMV status not recorded). Some clones in this sample may be carry-over from other donors' samples. The sample was CD8+ T cells from cultured PBMCs, taken from culture after CMV antigen stimulation. The nucleotides are TGTGCCAGCAGCCAAGAGAGGTTAGAGGGCCGTTCCTACGAGCAGTACTTC. Translated, it reads CASSQERLEGRSYEQYF.